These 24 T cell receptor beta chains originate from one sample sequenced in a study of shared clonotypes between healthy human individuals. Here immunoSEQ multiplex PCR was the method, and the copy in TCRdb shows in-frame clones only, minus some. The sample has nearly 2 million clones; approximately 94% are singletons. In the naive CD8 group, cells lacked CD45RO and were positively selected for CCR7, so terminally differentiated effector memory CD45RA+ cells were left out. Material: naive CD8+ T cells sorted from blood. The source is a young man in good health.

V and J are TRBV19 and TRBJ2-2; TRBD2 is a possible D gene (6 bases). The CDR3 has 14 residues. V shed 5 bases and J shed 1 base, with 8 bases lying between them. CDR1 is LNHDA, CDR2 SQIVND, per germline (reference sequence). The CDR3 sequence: CASSRGLNTGELFF. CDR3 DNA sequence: TGTGCCAGTAGTCGGGGGTTGAACACCGGGGAGCTGTTTTTT. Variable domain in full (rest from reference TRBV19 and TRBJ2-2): DGGITQSPKYLFRKEGQNVTLSCEQNLNHDAMYWYRQDPGQGLRLIYYSQIVNDFQKGDIAEGYSVSREKKESFPLTVTSAQKNPTAFYLCASSRGLNTGELFFGEGSRLTVL.

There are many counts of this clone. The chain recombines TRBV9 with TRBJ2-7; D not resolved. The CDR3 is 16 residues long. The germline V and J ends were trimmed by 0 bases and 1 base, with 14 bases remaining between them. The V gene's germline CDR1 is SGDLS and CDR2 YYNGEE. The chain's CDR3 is CASSVEGGVPSYEQYF. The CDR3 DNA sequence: TGTGCCAGCAGCGTAGAGGGTGGGGTGCCTTCCTACGAGCAGTACTTC.

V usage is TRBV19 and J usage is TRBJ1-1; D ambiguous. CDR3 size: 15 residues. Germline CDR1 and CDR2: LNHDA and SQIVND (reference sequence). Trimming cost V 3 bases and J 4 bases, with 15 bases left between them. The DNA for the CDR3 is TGTGCCAGTAGTATTGGGCCGGAAGGGAGCACTGAAGCTTTCTTT. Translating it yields CASSIGPEGSTEAFF.

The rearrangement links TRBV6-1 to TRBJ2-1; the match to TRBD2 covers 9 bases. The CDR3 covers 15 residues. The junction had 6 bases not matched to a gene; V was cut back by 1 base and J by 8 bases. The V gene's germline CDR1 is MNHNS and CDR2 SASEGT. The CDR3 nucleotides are TGTGCCAGCAGTGAAGAAGGCGGGGGGGCCGATGAGCAGTTCTTC. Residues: CASSEEGGGADEQFF.

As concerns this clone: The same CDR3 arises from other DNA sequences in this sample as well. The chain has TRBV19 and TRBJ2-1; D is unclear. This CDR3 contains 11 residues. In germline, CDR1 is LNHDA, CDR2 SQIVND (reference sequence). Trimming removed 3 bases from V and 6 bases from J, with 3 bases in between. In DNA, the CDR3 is TGTGCCAGTAGTATCGGCAATGAGCAGTTCTTC. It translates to CASSIGNEQFF.

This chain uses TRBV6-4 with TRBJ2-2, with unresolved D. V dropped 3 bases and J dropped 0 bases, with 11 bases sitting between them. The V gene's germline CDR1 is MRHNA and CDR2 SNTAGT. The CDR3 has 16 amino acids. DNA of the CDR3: TGTGCCAGCAGTGATAATACACCTCCGAACACCGGGGAGCTGTTTTTT. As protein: CASSDNTPPNTGELFF.

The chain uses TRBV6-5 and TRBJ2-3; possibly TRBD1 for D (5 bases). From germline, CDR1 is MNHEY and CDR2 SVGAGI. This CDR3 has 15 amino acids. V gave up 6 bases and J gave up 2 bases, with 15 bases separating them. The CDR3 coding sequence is TGTGCCAGCAGCCTATGGGGCGGATTCACAGATACGCAGTATTTT. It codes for CASSLWGGFTDTQYF.

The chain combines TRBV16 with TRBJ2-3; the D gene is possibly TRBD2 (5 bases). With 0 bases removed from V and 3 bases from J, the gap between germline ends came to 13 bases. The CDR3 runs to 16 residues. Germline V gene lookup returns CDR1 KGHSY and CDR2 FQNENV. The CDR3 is CASSQSPGLETDTQYF. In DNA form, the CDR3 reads TGTGCCAGCAGCCAATCCCCGGGGTTGGAGACAGATACGCAGTATTTT.

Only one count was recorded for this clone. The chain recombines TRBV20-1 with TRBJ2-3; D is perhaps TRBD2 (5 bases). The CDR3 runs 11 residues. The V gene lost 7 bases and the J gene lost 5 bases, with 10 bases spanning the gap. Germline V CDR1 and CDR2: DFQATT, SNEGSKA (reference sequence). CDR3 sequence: CSGWELDTQYF. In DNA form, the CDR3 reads TGCAGTGGTTGGGAGTTAGATACGCAGTATTTT.

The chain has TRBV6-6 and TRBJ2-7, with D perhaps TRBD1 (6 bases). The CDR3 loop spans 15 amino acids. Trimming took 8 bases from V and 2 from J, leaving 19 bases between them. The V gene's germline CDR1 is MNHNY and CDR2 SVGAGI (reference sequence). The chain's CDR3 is CASEVFRDRTYEQYF. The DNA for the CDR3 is TGTGCCAGCGAGGTTTTTCGAGACAGGACCTACGAGCAGTACTTC.

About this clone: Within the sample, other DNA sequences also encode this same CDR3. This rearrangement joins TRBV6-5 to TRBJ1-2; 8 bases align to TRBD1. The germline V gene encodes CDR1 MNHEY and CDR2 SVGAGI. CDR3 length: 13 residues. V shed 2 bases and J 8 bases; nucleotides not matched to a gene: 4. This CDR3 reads CASSYGQGDGYTF. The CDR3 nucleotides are TGTGCCAGCAGTTACGGACAGGGAGACGGCTACACCTTC.

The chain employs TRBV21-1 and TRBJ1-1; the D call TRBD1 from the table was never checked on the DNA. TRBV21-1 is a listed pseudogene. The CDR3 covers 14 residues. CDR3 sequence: CASSEDSLNTEAFF. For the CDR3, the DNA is TGTGCCAGCAGCGAGGACAGCTTGAACACTGAAGCTTTCTTT.

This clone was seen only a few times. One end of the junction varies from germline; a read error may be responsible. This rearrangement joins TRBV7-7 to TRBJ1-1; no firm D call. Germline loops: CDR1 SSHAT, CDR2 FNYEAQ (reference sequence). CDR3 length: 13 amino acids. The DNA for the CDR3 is TGTGCTAGCAGCTTAAACAAGCACACTGAAGCTTTCTTT. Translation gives CASSLNKHTEAFF. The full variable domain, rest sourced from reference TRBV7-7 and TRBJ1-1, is GAGVSQSPRYKVTKRGQDVTLRCDPISSHATLYWYQQALGQGPEFLTYFNYEAQPDKSGLPSDRFSAERPEGSISTLTIQRTEQRDSAMYRCASSLNKHTEAFFGQGTRLTVV.

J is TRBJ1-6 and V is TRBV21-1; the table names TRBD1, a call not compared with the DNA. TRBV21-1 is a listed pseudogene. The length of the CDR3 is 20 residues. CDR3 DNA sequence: TGTGCCAGCAGCAAAGGTGGGACAGCAGGAGGAGAGGGGAAGGATTCACCCCTCCACTTT. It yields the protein CASSKGGTAGGEGKDSPLHF.

This CDR3 is CASSLRQVLTGEQFF. The CDR3 DNA follows: TGTGCCAGCAGCCTTCGACAGGTCCTGACGGGGGAGCAGTTCTTC. The chain carries TRBV13 and TRBJ2-1; tentatively, D is TRBD1 (6 bases). This CDR3 is built from 15 residues. Germline values: CDR1 PRHDT, CDR2 FYEKMQ (reference sequence). Trimming pared 5 bases from V and 10 bases from J, leaving 21 bases between.

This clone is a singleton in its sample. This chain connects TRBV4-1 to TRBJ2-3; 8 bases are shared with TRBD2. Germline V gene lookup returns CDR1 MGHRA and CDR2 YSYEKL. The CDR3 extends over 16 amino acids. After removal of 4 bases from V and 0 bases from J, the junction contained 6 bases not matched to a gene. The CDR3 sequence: CASSPQTSGSTDTQYF. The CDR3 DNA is TGCGCCAGCAGCCCCCAAACTAGCGGAAGCACAGATACGCAGTATTTT.

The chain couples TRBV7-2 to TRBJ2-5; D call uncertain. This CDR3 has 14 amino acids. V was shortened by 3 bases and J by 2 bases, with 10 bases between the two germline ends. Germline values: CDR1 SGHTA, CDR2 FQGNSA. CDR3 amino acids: CASSFGYTQETQYF. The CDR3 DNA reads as TGTGCCAGCAGCTTCGGATATACACAAGAGACCCAGTACTTC.

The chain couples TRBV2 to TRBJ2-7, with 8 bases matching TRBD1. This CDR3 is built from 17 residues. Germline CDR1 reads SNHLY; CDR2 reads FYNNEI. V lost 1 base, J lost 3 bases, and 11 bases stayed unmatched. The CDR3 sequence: CASSEGGTGGWSYEQYF. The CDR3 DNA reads TGTGCCAGCAGTGAAGGGGGTACAGGGGGATGGAGCTACGAGCAGTACTTC.

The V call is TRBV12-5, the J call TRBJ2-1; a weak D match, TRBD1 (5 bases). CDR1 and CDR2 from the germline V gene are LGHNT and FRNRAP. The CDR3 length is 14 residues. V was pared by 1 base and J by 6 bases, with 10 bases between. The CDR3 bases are TGTGCTAGTGGTTTGGGACAAGGGGCCAATGAGCAGTTCTTC. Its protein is CASGLGQGANEQFF.

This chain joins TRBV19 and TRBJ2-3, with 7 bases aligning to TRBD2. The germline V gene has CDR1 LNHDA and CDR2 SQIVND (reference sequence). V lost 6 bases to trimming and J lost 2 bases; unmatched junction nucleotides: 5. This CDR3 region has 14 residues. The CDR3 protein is CASRPGLFTDTQYF. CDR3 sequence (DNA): TGTGCCAGTAGACCGGGACTATTCACAGATACGCAGTATTTT.

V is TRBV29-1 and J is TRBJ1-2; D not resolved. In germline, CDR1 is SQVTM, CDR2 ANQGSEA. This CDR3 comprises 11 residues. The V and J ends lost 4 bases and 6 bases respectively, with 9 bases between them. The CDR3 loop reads CSVVYEDGYTF. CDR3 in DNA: TGCAGCGTTGTTTACGAGGATGGCTACACCTTC.

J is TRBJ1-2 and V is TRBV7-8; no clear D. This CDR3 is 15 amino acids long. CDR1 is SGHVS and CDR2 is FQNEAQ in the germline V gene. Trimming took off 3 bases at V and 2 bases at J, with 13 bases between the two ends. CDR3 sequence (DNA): TGTGCCAGCAGCTTTCTGCTACCAGACAACTATGGCTACACCTTC. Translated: CASSFLLPDNYGYTF.

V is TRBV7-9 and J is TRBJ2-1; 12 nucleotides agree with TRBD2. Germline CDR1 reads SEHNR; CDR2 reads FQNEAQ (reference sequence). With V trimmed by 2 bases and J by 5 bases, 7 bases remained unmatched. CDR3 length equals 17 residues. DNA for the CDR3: TGTGCCAGCAGCTTAACTCTAGCGGGAGGGCCCCACAATGAGCAGTTCTTC. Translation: CASSLTLAGGPHNEQFF.

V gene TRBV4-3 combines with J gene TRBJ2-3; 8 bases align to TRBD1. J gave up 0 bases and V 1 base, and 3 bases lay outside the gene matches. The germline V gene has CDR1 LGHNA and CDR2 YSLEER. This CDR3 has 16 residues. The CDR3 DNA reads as TGCGCCAGCAGCCAAGTACAGGGGGTGAGCACAGATACGCAGTATTTT. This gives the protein CASSQVQGVSTDTQYF.